The 16 T cell receptor beta chains given below trace back to one sample, sequenced in a study of T-cell reconstitution after alpha-beta-depleted transplantation in children. TCRbeta library preparation incorporated unique molecular identifiers. TCRdb analysed the PCR reads with MiXCR anew, one entry per CDR3 protein. The sample lists approximately 240,000 distinct CDR3 sequences; approximately 11% were seen once. Here the sequenced sample was PBMCs, taken before TCRalphabeta/CD19-depleted stem cell transplant. The source of these receptors is a child in the first two years of life with acute myeloid leukemia, due to receive a stem cell transplant.

Note on this clonotype: This may stem from a read error, because a much larger clone lies one nucleotide away. This chain joins TRBV5-6 and TRBJ2-6, with D unclear. V gave up 6 bases and J gave up 1 base, with 11 bases separating them. CDR1 SGHDT and CDR2 YYEEEE come from the germline V gene. This CDR3 has 15 residues. CDR3 in amino acids: CASNFDGSGANVLTF. DNA for the CDR3: TGTGCCAGCAACTTTGACGGGTCTGGGGCCAACGTCCTGACTTTC.

The sample holds many counts of this clonotype. The rearrangement links TRBV10-3 to TRBJ1-1; D unclear. Germline loops: CDR1 ENHRY, CDR2 SYGVKD. Deletions cut 6 bases from V and 1 base from J, with 15 bases between. This CDR3 is built from 15 residues. CDR3: CAIREDRQANTEAFF. The CDR3 nucleotides read TGTGCCATCAGGGAAGACCGGCAGGCGAACACTGAAGCTTTCTTT.

This clonotype was counted many times. This chain uses TRBV7-7 with TRBJ2-7; the D gene is possibly TRBD1 (6 bases). Between the trimmed V and J ends, which lost 5 bases and 5 bases, there was a span of 16 bases. The CDR3 spans 14 residues. Germline V gene sequence: CDR1 SSHAT, CDR2 FNYEAQ (reference sequence). The CDR3 bases are TGTGCCAGCAGCATGACAGGTATCCCCCACGAGCAGTACTTC. Encoded protein: CASSMTGIPHEQYF.

In its sample, this clonotype was seen many times. CDR3 DNA sequence: TGTGCCATCAGTGAGTCGATAGGGACCCCTGAAGCTTTCTTT. This gives the protein CAISESIGTPEAFF. The chain links TRBV10-3 to TRBJ1-1, with D perhaps matching TRBD1 (5 bases). CDR1 is ENHRY and CDR2 is SYGVKD in the germline V gene. This CDR3 is 14 amino acids long. Trimming pared 0 bases from V and 6 bases from J, leaving 11 bases between.

This clonotype came up many times. The chain carries TRBV28 and TRBJ1-1; D is uncertain. The ends were cut back, 3 bases at V and 0 bases at J, with 8 bases in the middle. CDR1 MDHEN and CDR2 SYDVKM come from the germline V gene. This CDR3 spans 14 amino acids. The CDR3 DNA reads TGTGCCAGCAGTTTTCCGAGAGTGAACACTGAAGCTTTCTTT. Translated: CASSFPRVNTEAFF. The full variable domain, with the rest looked up from reference TRBV28 and TRBJ1-1, is DVKVTQSSRYLVKRTGEKVFLECVQDMDHENMFWYRQDPGLGLRLIYFSYDVKMKEKGDIPEGYSVSREKKERFSLILESASTNQTSMYLCASSFPRVNTEAFFGQGTRLTVV.

This clonotype has at least ten counts. V is TRBV11-3 and J is TRBJ1-2; D is uncertain. Per germline, CDR1 SGHNT and CDR2 YENEEA. V was shortened by 2 bases and J by 4 bases, with 11 bases between the two germline ends. This CDR3 has 14 residues. The DNA for the CDR3 is TGTGCCAGCAGCTTAAAACCGGGTTCCTATGGCTACACCTTC. It translates to CASSLKPGSYGYTF.

This clonotype was counted at least ten times. For the CDR3, the DNA is TGTGCCAGCAGCTTTCGGGCGGGAAACACTGAAGCTTTCTTT. It specifies CASSFRAGNTEAFF. The chain couples TRBV7-8 to TRBJ1-1; no reliable D call. This CDR3 spans 14 amino acids. Germline V CDR1 and CDR2: SGHVS, FQNEAQ. Between the trimmed V and J ends, which lost 3 bases and 2 bases, there was a span of 10 bases.

In this sample, this clonotype turned up many times. The chain links TRBV7-2 to TRBJ2-1; maybe TRBD2 (5 bases). Germline CDR1 reads SGHTA; CDR2 reads FQGNSA. The CDR3 sequence is 12 residues long. The ends were cut back, 6 bases at V and 7 bases at J, with 10 bases in the middle. DNA for the CDR3: TGTGCCAGCAGTGGCCCGGGGAATGAGCAGTTCTTC. Its protein is CASSGPGNEQFF.

At least ten counts were recorded for this clonotype. The chain carries TRBV5-5 and TRBJ1-4, with unresolved D. The CDR3 consists of 15 residues. Per the germline V gene, CDR1 is SGHKS and CDR2 is YYEKEE (reference sequence). The V and J ends lost 0 bases and 5 bases respectively, with 11 bases between them. The CDR3 DNA sequence: TGTGCCAGCAGCTTGGAAGGACGGGGAAATGAAAAACTGTTTTTT. The encoded protein is CASSLEGRGNEKLFF.

This clonotype was recorded many times. The rearrangement uses TRBV4-2 and TRBJ2-3; 10 bases line up with TRBD2. There are 14 residues in the CDR3. The junction had 5 bases not matched to a gene; V was cut back by 5 bases and J by 6 bases. CDR1 is LGHNA and CDR2 is YNFKEQ in the germline V gene. The CDR3 protein is CASSVTSGLDTQYF. Here the CDR3 DNA reads TGTGCCAGCAGCGTGACTAGCGGGCTTGATACGCAGTATTTT.

V is TRBV3-1 and J is TRBJ1-2; 8 nucleotides line up with TRBD1. CDR1 is LGHDT and CDR2 is YNNKEL in the germline V gene (reference sequence). V lost 2 bases, J lost 8 bases, and 7 bases stayed unmatched. The CDR3 has 14 amino acids. In DNA form, the CDR3 reads TGTGCCAGCAGCCAAAGGACAGGGATCAACGGCTACACCTTC. It yields the protein CASSQRTGINGYTF.

There are many counts of this clonotype. The rearrangement links TRBV10-3 to TRBJ1-5; TRBD1 matches at 8 bases. From germline, CDR1 is ENHRY and CDR2 SYGVKD. V lost 3 bases and J lost 6; bases outside the gene matches: 4. The CDR3 is made up of 14 amino acids. CDR3: CAISDSGGGQPQHF. The CDR3 coding sequence is TGTGCCATCAGTGATTCAGGGGGCGGTCAGCCCCAGCATTTT.

A few counts support this clonotype. This chain uses TRBV7-2 with TRBJ1-1, with 10 bases fitting TRBD1. This CDR3 spans 17 amino acids. With V trimmed by 1 base and J by 1 base, 6 bases remained unmatched. CDR1 is SGHTA, CDR2 FQGNSA, per germline. CDR3 protein: CASSLVGQGTANTEAFF. The DNA for the CDR3 is TGTGCCAGCAGCTTAGTGGGACAGGGGACGGCGAACACTGAAGCTTTCTTT.

This clonotype was detected many times. The chain recombines TRBV28 with TRBJ1-2; 8 bases map to TRBD1. The CDR3 covers 13 residues. Germline CDR1 MDHEN, CDR2 SYDVKM. The V and J ends lost 4 bases and 7 bases, in that order; junction bases with no gene match: 5. CDR3 sequence reads: CASSSFDRGGYTF. CDR3 nucleotide sequence: TGTGCCAGCAGTTCCTTTGACAGGGGTGGCTACACCTTC.

This clonotype appeared many times. This sequence joins TRBV20-1 and TRBJ1-2, with D perhaps TRBD1 (5 bases). The CDR3 extends over 14 amino acids. Per germline, CDR1 DFQATT and CDR2 SNEGSKA (reference sequence). The V end lost 3 bases, the J end lost 0 bases, and 11 bases lay between the germline ends. CDR3 bases: TGCAGTGCTAGCCCGACAGAATCTAACTATGGCTACACCTTC. Amino acids: CSASPTESNYGYTF.

This clonotype was counted many times. The rearrangement links TRBV20-1 to TRBJ1-4, with D perhaps matching TRBD1 (6 bases). The length of the CDR3 is 13 residues. Germline V gene sequence: CDR1 DFQATT, CDR2 SNEGSKA (reference sequence). Trimming stripped 2 bases from V and 4 bases from J, with 8 bases between. The DNA for the CDR3 is TGCAGTGCTAGACAGGGGAATAATGAAAAACTGTTTTTT. Amino acids: CSARQGNNEKLFF.